Below are 17 T cell receptor beta chains sequenced from a single sample in a study of T cell responses to AZD1222 COVID-19 vaccine. TCRdb's copy holds only in-frame clones and misses some; the assay was immunoSEQ multiplex PCR. The data contain some 28,000 clones, around 80% of them singletons. Source: peripheral blood, taken on day 0 of AZD1222 vaccination. Receptor source: an adult in good health.

The chain couples TRBV11-3 to TRBJ2-1, with D tentatively TRBD2 (6 bases). Trimming cost V 3 bases and J 4 bases, with 16 bases left between them. CDR1 is SGHNT, CDR2 YENEEA, per germline. The CDR3 extends over 16 amino acids. CDR3 sequence: CASSFKTLAPYNEQFF. CDR3 DNA sequence: TGTGCCAGCAGCTTTAAAACGCTAGCGCCTTACAATGAGCAGTTCTTC.

This clone was seen once. This chain joins TRBV4-3 and TRBJ2-6; D is unresolved. Germline V gene lookup returns CDR1 LGHNA and CDR2 YSLEER. V lost 2 bases, J lost 2 bases, and 7 bases lay in between. The CDR3 consists of 15 residues. The CDR3 here is CASSQRPAGANVLTF. The CDR3 DNA reads TGCGCCAGCAGCCAAAGGCCAGCTGGGGCCAACGTCCTGACTTTC.

The chain combines TRBV24-1 with TRBJ1-4; perhaps TRBD1 as D (6 bases). V lost 6 bases, J lost 3 bases, and 16 bases lay in between. This CDR3 spans 16 amino acids. The germline CDR1 and CDR2 sequences are KGHDR and SFDVKD. CDR3 nucleotides: TGTGCCACCAGTTTTAACAGGGACGCGTCTAATGAAAAACTGTTTTTT. Translation gives CATSFNRDASNEKLFF.

The CDR3 DNA follows: TGTGCCAGCTCTCGACAGGGCTCCGACTATGGCTACACCTTC. It encodes CASSRQGSDYGYTF. This rearrangement joins TRBV6-5 to TRBJ1-2; 7 bases align to TRBD1. From germline, CDR1 is MNHEY and CDR2 SVGAGI. With 8 bases clipped from V and 3 bases from J, the junction kept 9 bases outside the gene matches. This CDR3 has 14 residues.

The rearrangement joins TRBV6-1 to TRBJ2-3, with TRBD2 matching over 10 bases. V lost 7 bases to trimming and J lost 2 bases; unmatched junction nucleotides: 6. Germline CDR1 reads MNHNS; CDR2 reads SASEGT. The CDR3 has 15 residues. CDR3 loop: CASNGLAADTDTQYF. In DNA, the CDR3 is TGTGCCAGCAACGGACTAGCGGCAGACACAGATACGCAGTATTTT.

The J gene is TRBJ1-2, the V gene TRBV6-5; 7 positions agree with TRBD1. J was trimmed by 4 bases and V by 2 bases; bases with no gene match: 7. In germline, CDR1 is MNHEY, CDR2 SVGAGI. This CDR3 is 15 amino acids long. CDR3 amino acids: CASSYRSGQSYGYTF. CDR3 nucleotides: TGTGCCAGCAGTTACCGCTCGGGACAGTCCTATGGCTACACCTTC.

The chain joins TRBV18 to TRBJ1-5, with a weak D call TRBD1 (5 bases). Germline-derived CDR1 and CDR2 are KGHSH and LQKENI. V shed 3 bases and J shed 6 bases, with 21 bases lying between them. The CDR3 length is 17 residues. CDR3 nucleotides: TGTGCCAGCTCACCGACAGCCGGGTATGAAGGCAGTCAGCCCCAGCATTTT. This gives the protein CASSPTAGYEGSQPQHF.

This clone was counted only a few times. The chain combines TRBV7-9 with TRBJ2-3; D may be TRBD2 (6 bases). The CDR3 has 14 residues. Between the trimmed V and J ends, which lost 9 bases and 0 bases, there was a span of 13 bases. Germline CDR1 is SEHNR and CDR2 is FQNEAQ (reference sequence). CDR3 nucleotides: TGTGCCAGTTTGACTAGAGGGAGCACAGATACGCAGTATTTT. This codes for CASLTRGSTDTQYF.

The rearrangement links TRBV7-8 to TRBJ1-4; D uncertain. This CDR3 is 14 amino acids long. CDR1 is SGHVS, CDR2 FQNEAQ, per germline. V lost 5 bases, J lost 3 bases, and 10 bases lay in between. The CDR3 DNA reads as TGTGCCAGCAGCGCCTTACAAGCTAATGAAAAACTGTTTTTT. Its translation: CASSALQANEKLFF.

The chain recombines TRBV10-3 with TRBJ2-3; 9 nucleotides align to TRBD1. V trimming: 8 bases; J trimming: 6 bases; junction bases outside the gene matches: 9. The germline gives CDR1 ENHRY, CDR2 SYGVKD. There are 14 residues in the CDR3. The DNA of the CDR3 is TGTGCCATCCAGGACAGGGGTTCTGCGGATACGCAGTATTTT. Protein: CAIQDRGSADTQYF.

V usage is TRBV5-4 and J usage is TRBJ2-2; 16 nucleotides agree with TRBD2. Losses at the gene ends were 4 bases for V and 1 base for J; bases not matched to a gene: 4. The CDR3 spans 18 residues. Germline V gene lookup returns CDR1 SGHNT and CDR2 YYREEE (reference sequence). As DNA, the CDR3 is TGTGCCAGCAGCCCGGGACTAGCGGGGGGGGTGAACACCGGGGAGCTGTTTTTT. It specifies CASSPGLAGGVNTGELFF.

This chain uses TRBV6-5 with TRBJ2-7, with D maybe TRBD2 (6 bases). The CDR3 totals 12 residues. The germline V gene encodes CDR1 MNHEY and CDR2 SVGAGI. V shed 6 bases and J shed 7 bases, with 13 bases lying between them. The CDR3 here is CASRREPTEQYV. The CDR3 nucleotides are TGTGCCAGCAGGCGGGAACCTACTGAGCAGTACGTC.

The chain employs TRBV6-4 and TRBJ2-3, with 11 bases lining up with TRBD1. The germline V gene encodes CDR1 MRHNA and CDR2 SNTAGT. The junction had 6 bases not matched to a gene; V was cut back by 0 bases and J by 4 bases. The CDR3 has 17 residues. CDR3 region: CASSDSPGTGGADTQYF. The CDR3 DNA reads as TGTGCCAGCAGTGACTCCCCGGGGACAGGGGGAGCAGATACGCAGTATTTT.

This clone has just a few counts. V is TRBV29-1 and J is TRBJ1-2; D might be TRBD1 (5 bases). This CDR3 is 14 amino acids long. In germline, CDR1 is SQVTM, CDR2 ANQGSEA. The V and J ends lost 5 bases and 0 bases respectively, with 13 bases between them. CDR3 DNA sequence: TGCAGCGTTAGTGAGGGGCGAGCTAACTATGGCTACACCTTC. Amino acids: CSVSEGRANYGYTF. Based on the CDR3 plus reference TRBV29-1 and TRBJ1-2, the full variable domain is SAVISQKPSRDICQRGTSLTIQCQVDSQVTMMFWYRQQPGQSLTLIATANQGSEATYESGFVIDKFPISRPNLTFSTLTVSNMSPEDSSIYLCSVSEGRANYGYTFGSGTRLTVV.

In nucleotides, the CDR3 is TGTGCCAGCAGCCCTGAGGGACTGTACAATGAGCAGTTCTTC. This translates into CASSPEGLYNEQFF. The chain combines TRBV9 with TRBJ2-1; TRBD2 is a possible D gene (6 bases). Germline V gene data show CDR1 as SGDLS and CDR2 as YYNGEE. The germline V and J ends were trimmed by 4 bases and 4 bases, with 12 bases remaining between them. The CDR3 runs to 14 residues.

The chain employs TRBV7-2 and TRBJ1-5; 7 bases fit TRBD1. Germline CDR1 is SGHTA and CDR2 is FQGNSA. Germline trimming cut 2 bases from V and 3 bases from J; bases unmatched to any gene: 4. The CDR3 sequence is 15 residues long. In nucleotides, the CDR3 is TGTGCCAGCAGCTTACGGACAGGTCCCAATCAGCCCCAGCATTTT. It encodes CASSLRTGPNQPQHF.

The chain has TRBV29-1 and TRBJ2-1; 10 bases fit TRBD1. V lost 7 bases to trimming and J lost 3 bases; unmatched junction nucleotides: 3. CDR1 is SQVTM, CDR2 ANQGSEA, per germline. CDR3 length equals 13 residues. In DNA, the CDR3 is TGCAGCGCTAGGACAGGGGGCTACAATGAGCAGTTCTTC. Its protein is CSARTGGYNEQFF.